The rows below give T cell receptor beta chains drawn from one sample of a study of identical twins. TCRdb processed the 5' RACE reads anew with MiXCR; each CDR3 protein has one entry. The sample holds 400,000 to 550,000 distinct CDR3 sequences, approximately 22% seen once. This sample was shared with a second study, whose subject was T cells expressing NK-cell markers.

Sequenced: CD4+ T cells sorted from blood. These receptors originate from a woman between 18 and 30 years old in good health. Both conserved end residues are part of each CDR3. Each record gives: clone size, D gene, V gene, J gene, CDR3 protein, CDR3 DNA. A D gene is named only where the DNA matches it firmly. Only part of the rows carry a size: once, few, many, or a class if the clone is expanded.

clone size: few; D gene: NA; V gene: TRBV12-3/TRBV12-4; J gene: TRBJ1-2; CDR3 protein: CASSRGEGYGYTF; CDR3 DNA: TGTGCCAGCAGCCGAGGGGAGGGCTATGGCTACACCTTC
clone size: few; D gene: TRBD1; V gene: TRBV20-1; J gene: TRBJ2-5; CDR3 protein: CSARGSGGVETQYF; CDR3 DNA: TGCAGTGCTAGAGGCTCAGGGGGCGTAGAGACCCAGTACTTC
clone size: NA; D gene: TRBD1; V gene: TRBV29-1; J gene: TRBJ2-1; CDR3 protein: CSGGDRGYNEQFF; CDR3 DNA: TGCAGCGGAGGGGACAGGGGTTACAATGAGCAGTTCTTC
clone size: few; D gene: TRBD2; V gene: TRBV10-3; J gene: TRBJ2-5; CDR3 protein: CAIRAGLAGNQETQYF; CDR3 DNA: TGTGCCATCAGGGCCGGACTAGCGGGGAACCAAGAGACCCAGTACTTC
clone size: NA; D gene: TRBD2; V gene: TRBV23-1; J gene: TRBJ2-5; CDR3 protein: CASSQGRGGELKTQYF; CDR3 DNA: TGCGCCAGCAGTCAGGGCCGGGGAGGGGAACTAAAGACCCAGTACTTC
clone size: NA; D gene: NA; V gene: TRBV6-1; J gene: TRBJ1-2; CDR3 protein: CASSPSAGPLYGYTF; CDR3 DNA: TGTGCCAGCAGCCCTTCTGCAGGTCCTTTATATGGCTACACCTTC
clone size: NA; D gene: NA; V gene: TRBV11-2; J gene: TRBJ2-1; CDR3 protein: CASSFFRVAAYNEQFF; CDR3 DNA: TGTGCCAGCAGCTTCTTTCGGGTAGCGGCGTACAATGAGCAGTTCTTC
clone size: few; D gene: NA; V gene: TRBV7-2; J gene: TRBJ2-7; CDR3 protein: CASSFSRGSYEQYF; CDR3 DNA: TGTGCCAGCAGCTTTTCCCGCGGCTCCTACGAGCAGTACTTC
clone size: NA; D gene: NA; V gene: TRBV12-3/TRBV12-4; J gene: TRBJ1-4; CDR3 protein: CASSSTDSSTNEKLFF; CDR3 DNA: TGTGCCAGCAGTTCCACGGACAGCTCAACTAATGAAAAACTGTTTTTT
clone size: NA; D gene: NA; V gene: TRBV6-5; J gene: TRBJ2-1; CDR3 protein: CASSSRSREQFF; CDR3 DNA: TGTGCCAGCAGTTCAAGAAGCAGGGAGCAGTTCTTC
clone size: NA; D gene: NA; V gene: TRBV5-5; J gene: TRBJ1-2; CDR3 protein: CASGSGSYYGYTF; CDR3 DNA: TGTGCCAGCGGCTCTGGGAGCTACTATGGCTACACCTTC
clone size: few; D gene: NA; V gene: TRBV5-6; J gene: TRBJ2-5; CDR3 protein: CASIFRGLWEETQYF; CDR3 DNA: TGTGCCAGCATCTTTCGGGGCCTTTGGGAAGAGACCCAGTACTTC
clone size: many; D gene: NA; V gene: TRBV5-1; J gene: TRBJ2-4; CDR3 protein: CASSLDLLLAKNIQYF; CDR3 DNA: TGCGCCAGCAGCTTGGATTTACTTCTAGCCAAAAACATTCAGTACTTC
clone size: NA; D gene: NA; V gene: TRBV5-4; J gene: TRBJ2-1; CDR3 protein: CASSSQYKQYNEQFF; CDR3 DNA: TGTGCCAGCAGCAGTCAGTACAAACAATACAATGAGCAGTTCTTC
clone size: many; D gene: NA; V gene: TRBV15; J gene: TRBJ2-1; CDR3 protein: CATSRDGQASYNEQFF; CDR3 DNA: TGTGCCACCAGCAGAGATGGGCAGGCCTCCTACAATGAGCAGTTCTTC
clone size: once; D gene: NA; V gene: TRBV5-1; J gene: TRBJ2-7; CDR3 protein: CASSSGDGYSYEQYF; CDR3 DNA: TGCGCCAGCAGTTCAGGGGACGGATACTCCTACGAGCAGTACTTC
clone size: many; D gene: NA; V gene: TRBV12-3/TRBV12-4; J gene: TRBJ1-2; CDR3 protein: CASSFPGSRGYTF; CDR3 DNA: TGTGCCAGCAGTTTCCCAGGGTCGAGGGGCTACACCTTC
clone size: NA; D gene: NA; V gene: TRBV6-2/TRBV6-3; J gene: TRBJ2-3; CDR3 protein: CASSYGPDTQYF; CDR3 DNA: TGTGCCAGCAGTTACGGCCCAGATACGCAGTATTTT
clone size: NA; D gene: NA; V gene: TRBV11-2; J gene: TRBJ2-5; CDR3 protein: CASSFADLWETQYF; CDR3 DNA: TGTGCCAGCAGCTTTGCGGATTTGTGGGAGACCCAGTACTTC
clone size: NA; D gene: NA; V gene: TRBV11-2; J gene: TRBJ2-1; CDR3 protein: CASSPLSGRLNEQFF; CDR3 DNA: TGTGCCAGCAGCCCCTTGTCCGGCCGCCTCAATGAGCAGTTCTTC
clone size: NA; D gene: NA; V gene: TRBV7-9; J gene: TRBJ2-7; CDR3 protein: CASSSAGKSYEQYF; CDR3 DNA: TGTGCCAGCAGCTCCGCTGGCAAGTCCTACGAGCAGTACTTC
clone size: NA; D gene: NA; V gene: TRBV20-1; J gene: TRBJ1-1; CDR3 protein: CSAPTGGHTEAFF; CDR3 DNA: TGCAGTGCCCCCACGGGGGGCCACACTGAAGCTTTCTTT
clone size: NA; D gene: TRBD1; V gene: TRBV25-1; J gene: TRBJ1-2; CDR3 protein: CASSGDRDDGYTF; CDR3 DNA: TGTGCCAGCAGTGGAGACAGGGACGATGGCTACACCTTC
clone size: NA; D gene: NA; V gene: TRBV3-1; J gene: TRBJ2-1; CDR3 protein: CASSQTSTNEQFF; CDR3 DNA: TGTGCCAGCAGCCAAACCTCGACTAATGAGCAGTTCTTC
clone size: few; D gene: NA; V gene: TRBV6-4; J gene: TRBJ1-4; CDR3 protein: CASSDSYGAGEKLFF; CDR3 DNA: TGTGCCAGCAGTGACTCTTACGGGGCAGGTGAAAAACTGTTTTTT
clone size: many; D gene: TRBD1; V gene: TRBV10-3; J gene: TRBJ1-6; CDR3 protein: CAIRAGQSSYNSPLHF; CDR3 DNA: TGTGCCATCAGGGCGGGACAGAGCTCCTATAATTCACCCCTCCACTTT
clone size: few; D gene: NA; V gene: TRBV5-1; J gene: TRBJ1-1; CDR3 protein: CASSLQREAEAFF; CDR3 DNA: TGCGCCAGCAGCTTGCAAAGGGAGGCTGAAGCTTTCTTT
clone size: few; D gene: NA; V gene: TRBV20-1; J gene: TRBJ2-3; CDR3 protein: CSANGAGWTDTQYF; CDR3 DNA: TGCAGTGCTAACGGTGCAGGGTGGACAGATACGCAGTATTTT
clone size: few; D gene: NA; V gene: TRBV20-1; J gene: TRBJ2-7; CDR3 protein: CSAFGSYEQYF; CDR3 DNA: TGCAGTGCTTTCGGATCCTACGAGCAGTACTTC
clone size: NA; D gene: TRBD1; V gene: TRBV9; J gene: TRBJ2-7; CDR3 protein: CASSETQGAPYEQYF; CDR3 DNA: TGTGCCAGCAGCGAGACACAGGGGGCCCCCTACGAGCAGTACTTC
clone size: NA; D gene: NA; V gene: TRBV2; J gene: TRBJ2-1; CDR3 protein: CASSAQLNEQFF; CDR3 DNA: TGTGCCAGCAGCGCCCAGCTCAATGAGCAGTTCTTC
clone size: few; D gene: NA; V gene: TRBV6-1; J gene: TRBJ2-1; CDR3 protein: CASNLAPQVRKQFF; CDR3 DNA: TGTGCCAGCAACCTAGCGCCACAGGTCCGAAAGCAGTTCTTC
clone size: many; D gene: TRBD1; V gene: TRBV12-3/TRBV12-4; J gene: TRBJ2-7; CDR3 protein: CASSLQGPPYEQYF; CDR3 DNA: TGTGCCAGCAGCTTACAGGGGCCTCCCTACGAGCAGTACTTC
clone size: NA; D gene: TRBD2; V gene: TRBV20-1; J gene: TRBJ2-1; CDR3 protein: CSARDRGLVRFF; CDR3 DNA: TGCAGTGCTAGAGATCGGGGACTAGTCCGGTTCTTC
clone size: NA; D gene: NA; V gene: TRBV25-1; J gene: TRBJ1-2; CDR3 protein: CASSELNRRGYTF; CDR3 DNA: TGTGCCAGCAGTGAATTGAACAGACGAGGCTACACCTTC
clone size: few; D gene: NA; V gene: TRBV9; J gene: TRBJ1-2; CDR3 protein: CASSVDRSYGYTF; CDR3 DNA: TGTGCCAGCAGCGTAGACAGAAGCTATGGCTACACCTTC
clone size: NA; D gene: NA; V gene: TRBV7-7; J gene: TRBJ2-5; CDR3 protein: CASSLVGLPQETQYF; CDR3 DNA: TGTGCTAGCAGCTTAGTGGGCCTCCCACAAGAGACCCAGTACTTC
clone size: many; D gene: NA; V gene: TRBV15; J gene: TRBJ2-7; CDR3 protein: CATSRDRGSREGDF; CDR3 DNA: TGTGCCACCAGCAGAGATCGGGGAAGCAGAGAGGGGGACTTC
clone size: NA; D gene: NA; V gene: TRBV7-2; J gene: TRBJ2-7; CDR3 protein: CASSKGGGLSYEQYF; CDR3 DNA: TGTGCCAGCAGCAAGGGGGGAGGACTTTCCTACGAGCAGTACTTC
clone size: NA; D gene: NA; V gene: TRBV12-3/TRBV12-4; J gene: TRBJ1-1; CDR3 protein: CASSPPLVNTEAFF; CDR3 DNA: TGTGCCAGCAGTCCCCCCCTCGTGAACACTGAAGCTTTCTTT
clone size: many; D gene: NA; V gene: TRBV20-1; J gene: TRBJ2-3; CDR3 protein: CSALSLVPAPDTQYF; CDR3 DNA: TGCAGTGCTCTGAGTCTAGTACCCGCGCCAGATACGCAGTATTTT
clone size: NA; D gene: NA; V gene: TRBV3-1; J gene: TRBJ2-5; CDR3 protein: CASSPSSLLGETQYF; CDR3 DNA: TGTGCCAGCAGCCCCTCGAGTCTCCTGGGGGAGACCCAGTACTTC
clone size: many; D gene: TRBD1; V gene: TRBV3-1; J gene: TRBJ2-7; CDR3 protein: CASSLTGAPYEQYF; CDR3 DNA: TGTGCCAGCAGTCTGACAGGGGCCCCCTACGAGCAGTACTTC
clone size: NA; D gene: NA; V gene: TRBV20-1; J gene: TRBJ1-3; CDR3 protein: CSASPLGQYRGNTIYF; CDR3 DNA: TGCAGTGCGTCCCCTCTCGGCCAATATCGTGGAAACACCATATATTTT
clone size: NA; D gene: NA; V gene: TRBV6-1; J gene: TRBJ2-7; CDR3 protein: CASSEQVYEQYF; CDR3 DNA: TGTGCCAGCAGTGAGCAGGTCTACGAGCAGTACTTC
clone size: many; D gene: NA; V gene: TRBV5-6; J gene: TRBJ2-7; CDR3 protein: CASSRDTYEQYF; CDR3 DNA: TGTGCCAGCAGCAGAGACACCTACGAGCAGTACTTC
clone size: few; D gene: NA; V gene: TRBV9; J gene: TRBJ2-2; CDR3 protein: CASSVQGNTGELFF; CDR3 DNA: TGTGCCAGCAGCGTACAGGGTAACACCGGGGAGCTGTTTTTT
clone size: few; D gene: NA; V gene: TRBV6-5; J gene: TRBJ1-6; CDR3 protein: CASSYEDSRGSPLHF; CDR3 DNA: TGTGCCAGCAGTTACGAGGACAGTAGAGGGTCACCCCTCCACTTT
clone size: few; D gene: NA; V gene: TRBV20-1; J gene: TRBJ2-5; CDR3 protein: CSATLSGGYETQYF; CDR3 DNA: TGCAGTGCAACCTTGAGTGGGGGTTACGAGACCCAGTACTTC